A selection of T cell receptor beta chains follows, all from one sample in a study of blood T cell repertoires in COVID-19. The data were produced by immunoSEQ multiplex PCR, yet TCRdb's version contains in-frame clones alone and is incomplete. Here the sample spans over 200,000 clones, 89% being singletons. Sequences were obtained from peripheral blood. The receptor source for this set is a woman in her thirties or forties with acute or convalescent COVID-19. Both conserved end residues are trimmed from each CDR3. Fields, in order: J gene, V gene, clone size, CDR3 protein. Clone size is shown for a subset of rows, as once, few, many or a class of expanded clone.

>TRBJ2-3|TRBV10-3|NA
AISESSGADTQY
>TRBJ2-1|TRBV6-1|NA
ASSARRGGNYNEQF
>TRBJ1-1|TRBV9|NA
ASSRGGRFTEAF
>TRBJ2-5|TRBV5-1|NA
ASSPGTGGAGQETQY
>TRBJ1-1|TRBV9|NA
ASSVWAGGETEAF
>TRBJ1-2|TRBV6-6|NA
ASSRTGKEYGYT
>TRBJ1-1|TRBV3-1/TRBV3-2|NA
ASSPRTTGTNTEAF
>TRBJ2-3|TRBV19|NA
ASSPGTSGGYTQY
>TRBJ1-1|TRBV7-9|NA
ASSPLQTGLDNTEAF
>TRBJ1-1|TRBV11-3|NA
ASSRRTGMNTEAF
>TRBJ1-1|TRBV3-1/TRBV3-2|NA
ASSQAGQGKAF
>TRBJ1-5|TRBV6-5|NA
ASSSPQQPQH
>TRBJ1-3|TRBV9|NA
ASSVRGSGNTIY
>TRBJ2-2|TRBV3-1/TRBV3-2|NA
ASSLRNTGELF
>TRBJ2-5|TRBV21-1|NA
ASSKGEQGRGETQY
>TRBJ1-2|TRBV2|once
ASRPGAPGYGYT
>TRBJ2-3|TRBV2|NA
ASRLGLAAGGDTQY
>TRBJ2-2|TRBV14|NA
ASSQDLGSGVNTGELF
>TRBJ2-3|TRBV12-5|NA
ASGKGPFADTQY
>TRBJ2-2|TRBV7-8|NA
ASSLAGGTGELF
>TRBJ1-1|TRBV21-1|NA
ASSKMSGQEGVPGTEAF
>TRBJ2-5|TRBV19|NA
ASRPGTGVIETQY
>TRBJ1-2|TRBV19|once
ASSIGTDNYGYT
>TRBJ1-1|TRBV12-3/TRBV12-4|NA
ASGASNTEAF
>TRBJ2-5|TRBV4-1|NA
ASSQEPGRGVTQY
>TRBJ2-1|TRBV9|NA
ASSFSGGYNEQF
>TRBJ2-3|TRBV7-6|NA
ASSYHPLGGGASDTQY
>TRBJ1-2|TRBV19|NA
ASGTGPYGYT
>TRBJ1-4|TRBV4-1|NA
ASSQDRGTGNEKLF
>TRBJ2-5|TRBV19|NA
ASRGTLQETQY
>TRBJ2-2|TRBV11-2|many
ASSLDLGTANTGELF
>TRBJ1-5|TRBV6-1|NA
ASRMGPMGNQPQH
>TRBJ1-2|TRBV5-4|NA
ASSLVPRTGGVYGYT
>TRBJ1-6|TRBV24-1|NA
ATSDGRLRGSPLH
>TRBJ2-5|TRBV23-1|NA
ASNQSKGVTRRETQY
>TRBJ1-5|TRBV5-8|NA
ASSLNSNQPQH
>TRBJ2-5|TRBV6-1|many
ASSELGGFEY
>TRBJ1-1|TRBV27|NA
AGIGETEAF
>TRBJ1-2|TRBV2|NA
ASSEADRGDQIYGYT
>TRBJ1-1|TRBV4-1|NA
ASSQASPMNTEAF
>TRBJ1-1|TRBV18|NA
ATKTDLNTEAF
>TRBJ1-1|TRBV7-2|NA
ASSNRGSTNTEAF
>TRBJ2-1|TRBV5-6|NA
ASSLGRGLRWMNEQF
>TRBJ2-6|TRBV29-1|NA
SVWTGDYSGANVLT
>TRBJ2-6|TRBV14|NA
ASSPQGTGANVLT
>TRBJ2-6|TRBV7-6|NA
ASSLGSSSGANVLT
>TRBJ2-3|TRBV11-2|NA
ASSGWDYYTDTQY
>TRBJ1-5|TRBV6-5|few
ASSLGQGDQPQH
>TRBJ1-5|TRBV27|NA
ASSLWQGDNQPQH
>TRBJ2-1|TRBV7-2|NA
ASTAWTSVSSYNEQF
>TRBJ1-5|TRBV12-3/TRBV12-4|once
ASSFDSEQPQH
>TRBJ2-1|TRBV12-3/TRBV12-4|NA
ASSLGRDRGGF
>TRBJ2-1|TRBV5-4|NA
ASSLSRGTYNEQF
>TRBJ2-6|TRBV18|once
ASSLRQAGANVLT
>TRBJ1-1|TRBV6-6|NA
ASSLGPPRWDTEAF
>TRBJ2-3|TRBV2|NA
ASSTTVLRGRGTDTQY
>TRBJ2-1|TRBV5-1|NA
ASRGDPSGEQF
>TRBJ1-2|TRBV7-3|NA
ASSFTDSPRGYT
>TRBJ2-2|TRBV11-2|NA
ASSLERGEITGELF
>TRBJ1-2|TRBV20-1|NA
SAIDLQVSHGYT